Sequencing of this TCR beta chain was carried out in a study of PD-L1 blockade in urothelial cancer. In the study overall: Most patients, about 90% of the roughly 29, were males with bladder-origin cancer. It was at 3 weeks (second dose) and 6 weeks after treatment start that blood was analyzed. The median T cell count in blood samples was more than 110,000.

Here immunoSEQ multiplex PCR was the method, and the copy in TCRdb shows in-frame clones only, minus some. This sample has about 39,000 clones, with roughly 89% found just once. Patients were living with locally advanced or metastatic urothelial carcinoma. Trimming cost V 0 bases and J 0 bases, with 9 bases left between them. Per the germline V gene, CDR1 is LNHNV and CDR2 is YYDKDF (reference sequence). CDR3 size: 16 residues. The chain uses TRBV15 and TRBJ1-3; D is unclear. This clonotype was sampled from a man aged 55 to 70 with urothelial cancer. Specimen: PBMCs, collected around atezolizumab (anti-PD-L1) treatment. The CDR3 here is CATSRDVLSSGNTIYF. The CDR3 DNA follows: TGTGCCACCAGCAGAGATGTCCTGAGCTCTGGAAACACCATATATTTT.